This T cell receptor (beta chain) was found in a study of blood T cell repertoires in COVID-19. Study-wide context: COVID-19 samples, acute and convalescent, were from the United States, Italy and Spain. T cells, B-cell-depleted T cells, or PBMCs supplied cDNA or gDNA.

This clone was observed a single time. Per germline, CDR1 MNHNS and CDR2 SASEGT. J lost 3 bases, V lost 6 bases, and 14 bases had no gene match. The CDR3 is made up of 18 amino acids. How the authors handled the data: Amplification of reference gene primers provided the estimated nucleated cell counts. Measured with immunoSEQ multiplex PCR; TCRdb has only the in-frame clones, and not every one. V, J and clone size reflect that table, while D and trimming were determined from the DNA. The sample contains roughly 230,000 clones, under 85% of which appear only once. The sequence was collected from a human donor in a cohort sampled during active COVID-19. Sequenced: peripheral blood. The rearrangement joins TRBV6-1 to TRBJ1-4; 9 nucleotides match TRBD1. The CDR3 bases are TGTGCCAGCAGGGAAAGACAGGGGGTACTGACAGCTAATGAAAAACTGTTTTTT. This codes for CASRERQGVLTANEKLFF.